Each of the 25 T cell receptor beta chains below was sequenced from the same sample in a study of T cell responses to AZD1222 COVID-19 vaccine. Profiled with immunoSEQ multiplex PCR; TCRdb holds only in-frame clones, not every one. This table has 120,000 or so clones, 91% appearing once. The sequenced sample was peripheral blood, obtained on day 0 of AZD1222 vaccination. These receptors were collected from an adult in good health.

This clone has just one count. V usage is TRBV10-2 and J usage is TRBJ1-4, with D perhaps TRBD1 (5 bases). The CDR3 has 17 residues. Germline V gene sequence: CDR1 WSHSY, CDR2 SAAADI. Trimming pared 8 bases from V and 8 bases from J, leaving 27 bases between. CDR3 residues: CASLVSQGRGGSEKLFF. CDR3 nucleotide sequence: TGCGCCAGCCTAGTCTCTCAGGGAAGAGGAGGTAGCGAAAAACTGTTTTTT.

A few counts support this clone. The chain is built from TRBV7-9 and TRBJ2-1; 7 bases agree with TRBD2. The CDR3 contains 15 residues. Germline CDR1 SEHNR, CDR2 FQNEAQ (reference sequence). The J segment lost 4 bases and the V segment lost 5 bases, leaving 8 bases of the junction unmatched. The CDR3 sequence is CASSPPRDYYNEQFF. The CDR3 DNA reads TGTGCCAGCAGCCCCCCCCGGGACTATTACAATGAGCAGTTCTTC. Combining the CDR3 with reference TRBV7-9 and TRBJ2-1 gives the whole variable domain DTGVSQNPRHKITKRGQNVTFRCDPISEHNRLYWYRQTLGQGPEFLTYFQNEAQLEKSRLLSDRFSAERPKGSFSTLEIQRTEQGDSAMYLCASSPPRDYYNEQFFGPGTRLTVL.

On this clone itself: Other DNA sequences from this sample encode an identical CDR3 as well. V gene TRBV5-6 combines with J gene TRBJ1-3; no firm D call. Trimming stripped 0 bases from V and 2 bases from J, with 3 bases between. This CDR3 region has 13 residues. Germline CDR1 and CDR2: SGHDT and YYEEEE. DNA of the CDR3: TGTGCCAGCAGCTTGGTGGCTGGAAACACCATATATTTT. Residues: CASSLVAGNTIYF.

Relative to its sample, this clone is large. J is TRBJ1-1 and V is TRBV7-9; D remains unclear. Germline CDR1 and CDR2: SEHNR and FQNEAQ (reference sequence). This CDR3 has 13 residues. The V end lost 5 bases, the J end lost 6 bases, and 13 bases lay between the germline ends. CDR3 loop: CASSQNEYPEAFF. CDR3 DNA sequence: TGTGCCAGCAGCCAGAATGAGTACCCTGAAGCTTTCTTT.

This clone was counted a few times. This chain links TRBV6-1 with TRBJ2-2, with D possibly TRBD1 on 8 matching bases. V lost 6 bases and J lost 4, with 18 bases in between. Germline V gene lookup returns CDR1 MNHNS and CDR2 SASEGT. The CDR3 is 16 residues long. The chain's CDR3 is CASSERTGRGTGELFF. CDR3 in DNA: TGTGCCAGCAGCGAAAGGACAGGGAGGGGCACCGGGGAGCTGTTTTTT.

Only a few counts were recorded for this clone. The gene calls are TRBV7-2 and TRBJ1-4, with TRBD1 matching 9 bases. Germline V gene sequence: CDR1 SGHTA, CDR2 FQGNSA. The CDR3 runs 14 residues. V trimming: 4 bases; J trimming: 6 bases; junction bases outside the gene matches: 3. CDR3 nucleotides: TGTGCCAGCAGCTACAGGGGGCCATATGAAAAACTGTTTTTT. As protein: CASSYRGPYEKLFF.

The rearrangement uses TRBV4-3 and TRBJ1-1; D is ambiguous. Germline assignment: CDR1 LGHNA and CDR2 YSLEER. The CDR3 runs 14 residues. Between the trimmed V and J ends, which lost 1 base and 4 bases, there was a span of 10 bases. This CDR3 reads CASSQVLDGTEAFF. The CDR3 nucleotides read TGCGCCAGCAGCCAAGTCCTTGATGGCACTGAAGCTTTCTTT.

The chain combines TRBV10-2 with TRBJ1-1, with unresolved D. Germline V gene sequence: CDR1 WSHSY, CDR2 SAAADI. Trimming took 4 bases from V and 12 from J, leaving 12 bases between them. CDR3 size: 11 residues. The CDR3 DNA sequence: TGCGCCAGCAGTGCTGGGGTGACGACTTTCTTT. It codes for CASSAGVTTFF.

The chain links TRBV12-5 to TRBJ1-5, with D possibly being TRBD1 (6 bases). Between the trimmed V and J ends, which lost 7 bases and 1 base, there was a span of 14 bases. Germline V gene lookup returns CDR1 LGHNT and CDR2 FRNRAP. The CDR3 has 15 amino acids. This chain's CDR3 is CASAPWDISNQPQHF. Written as DNA, the CDR3 is TGTGCTAGTGCCCCTTGGGACATCAGCAATCAGCCCCAGCATTTT.

The rearrangement links TRBV6-1 to TRBJ1-5, with TRBD1 as a possible D gene (5 bases). Germline V gene sequence: CDR1 MNHNS, CDR2 SASEGT. CDR3 length: 16 amino acids. Between the trimmed V and J ends, which lost 3 bases and 1 base, there was a span of 13 bases. CDR3 DNA sequence: TGTGCCAGCAGTGATACCCCCCGGGGCAGCAATCAGCCCCAGCATTTT. It is translated as CASSDTPRGSNQPQHF.

The J gene is TRBJ2-1, the V gene TRBV18, with D possibly being TRBD1 or TRBD2 (5 bases each). The CDR3 totals 16 residues. From germline, CDR1 is KGHSH and CDR2 LQKENI. Trimming pared 2 bases from V and 4 bases from J, leaving 15 bases between. Written as DNA, the CDR3 is TGTGCCAGCTCACCAACGGGAACAGGTTCTTACAATGAGCAGTTCTTC. This codes for CASSPTGTGSYNEQFF. Full variable domain (remainder filled in from reference TRBV18 and TRBJ2-1): NAGVMQNPRHLVRRRGQEARLRCSPMKGHSHVYWYRQLPEEGLKFMVYLQKENIIDESGMPKERFSAEFPKEGPSILRIQQVVRGDSAAYFCASSPTGTGSYNEQFFGPGTRLTVL.

V and J are TRBV6-1 and TRBJ1-3; D is unresolved. The ends were cut back, 0 bases at V and 0 bases at J, with 12 bases in the middle. This CDR3 region has 17 residues. Germline loops: CDR1 MNHNS, CDR2 SASEGT. For the CDR3, the DNA is TGTGCCAGCAGTGAAGCGCTCGGGTGGGGCTCTGGAAACACCATATATTTT. This encodes CASSEALGWGSGNTIYF.

Notes on this clone: A read error may explain this, as a much larger clone is one base away. In DNA, the CDR3 is TGTGCCAGCAGCTTAACGGAGTACGAGCAGTACTTC. It translates to CASSLTEYEQYF. The chain joins TRBV5-5 to TRBJ2-7; D uncertain. CDR3 length equals 12 residues. Deletions cut 2 bases from V and 4 bases from J, with 7 bases between. Germline V gene sequence: CDR1 SGHKS, CDR2 YYEKEE (reference sequence).

The V call is TRBV12-3 or TRBV12-4, the J call TRBJ1-2; weak D call: TRBD1 (5 bases). The CDR3 covers 12 residues. V was pared by 5 bases and J by 6 bases, with 10 bases between. The CDR3 sequence is CASSPGGDGYTF. CDR3 bases: TGTGCCAGCAGTCCAGGAGGGGATGGCTACACCTTC.

The chain combines TRBV6-2 or TRBV6-3 with TRBJ2-4; 7 bases match TRBD1. V shed 5 bases, J shed 2 bases, and the junction held 9 bases outside the gene matches. Germline V gene lookup returns CDR1 MNHEY and CDR2 SVGEGT. This CDR3 comprises 16 residues. The DNA of the CDR3 is TGTGCCAGCAGTCCAGAGGACAGGAACTCCAAAAACATTCAGTACTTC. Protein product: CASSPEDRNSKNIQYF.

The CDR3 spells CAWSPGLTEAFF. The CDR3 DNA is TGTGCCTGGAGCCCCGGTTTAACTGAAGCTTTCTTT. The gene calls are TRBV30 and TRBJ1-1, with D hard to call. V was pared by 3 bases and J by 5 bases, with 10 bases between. This CDR3 has 12 residues. Per germline, CDR1 GTSNPN and CDR2 SVGIG (reference sequence).

J is TRBJ1-4 and V is TRBV9; 7 bases are shared with TRBD1. Germline lookup yields CDR1 SGDLS and CDR2 YYNGEE. Trimming removed 4 bases from V and 7 bases from J; junction bases left unmatched: 7. The CDR3 runs 14 residues. In DNA form, the CDR3 reads TGTGCCAGCAGCCAGGGGGGGATGTCTGAAAAACTGTTTTTT. Translating it yields CASSQGGMSEKLFF.

For this clone: Other nucleotide sequences in the sample specify the same CDR3. The chain has TRBV5-4 and TRBJ1-3; D might be TRBD1 (6 bases). Trimming took 2 bases from V and 7 from J, leaving 10 bases between them. Per the germline V gene, CDR1 is SGHNT and CDR2 is YYREEE (reference sequence). The CDR3 loop spans 13 amino acids. For the CDR3, the DNA is TGTGCCAGCAGCTTAGGGGGTAGTAACACCATATATTTT. Translation gives CASSLGGSNTIYF.

The rearrangement uses TRBV5-1 and TRBJ2-7, with D uncertain. The length of the CDR3 is 11 residues. Germline CDR1 and CDR2: SGHRS and YFSETQ. Trimming pared 3 bases from V and 3 bases from J, leaving 4 bases between. CDR3 sequence: CASSSNYEQYF. CDR3 DNA: TGCGCCAGCAGCTCCAACTACGAGCAGTACTTC.

This clone was found a few times. The chain recombines TRBV7-9 with TRBJ1-1; D is ambiguous. Germline CDR1 reads SEHNR; CDR2 reads FQNEAQ (reference sequence). Trimming pared 7 bases from V and 5 bases from J, leaving 11 bases between. The CDR3 extends over 12 amino acids. This chain's CDR3 is CASKLIQTEAFF. As DNA, the CDR3 is TGTGCCAGCAAACTTATCCAGACTGAAGCTTTCTTT.

The gene calls are TRBV2 and TRBJ2-1; 11 bases are shared with TRBD2. Looked up from germline, CDR1 is SNHLY and CDR2 is FYNNEI. The CDR3 loop spans 15 amino acids. V lost 7 bases to trimming and J lost 3 bases; unmatched junction nucleotides: 5. The CDR3 sequence is CASTLAGGHYNEQFF. In DNA, the CDR3 is TGTGCCAGCACCCTAGCGGGAGGACACTACAATGAGCAGTTCTTC.

This sequence joins TRBV5-8 and TRBJ1-2; D not certain. The CDR3 consists of 13 residues. CDR1 is SGHTS and CDR2 is YDEGEE in the germline V gene. V was shortened by 1 base and J by 1 base, with 5 bases between the two germline ends. Here the CDR3 DNA reads TGTGCCAGCAGCTTGACGAGTAACTATGGCTACACCTTC. Protein product: CASSLTSNYGYTF.

J is TRBJ1-5 and V is TRBV7-2, with D perhaps TRBD1 (5 bases). V gave up 0 bases and J gave up 3 bases, with 6 bases separating them. The CDR3 has 14 residues. CDR1 and CDR2 from the germline V gene are SGHTA and FQGNSA. The CDR3 protein is CASSLAGANQPQHF. DNA for the CDR3: TGTGCCAGCAGCTTAGCAGGGGCCAATCAGCCCCAGCATTTT.

The V gene is TRBV6-5, the J gene TRBJ1-1; no reliable D call. The CDR3 spans 13 residues. Germline assignment: CDR1 MNHEY and CDR2 SVGAGI. Trimming stripped 5 bases from V and 3 bases from J, with 10 bases between. CDR3 coding DNA: TGTGCCAGCAGTAGAGGCGGACACACTGAAGCTTTCTTT. Amino acids: CASSRGGHTEAFF.

The CDR3: CASSLGSGTGDGYTF. CDR3 sequence (DNA): TGCGCCAGCAGCTTAGGCTCCGGGACAGGGGATGGCTACACCTTC. The chain is built from TRBV5-1 and TRBJ1-2; 10 bases line up with TRBD1. Per germline, CDR1 SGHRS and CDR2 YFSETQ. This CDR3 is built from 15 residues. J gave up 6 bases and V 2 bases, and 7 bases lay outside the gene matches.